The 14 T cell receptor beta chains listed next were all sequenced from one sample in a study of CD8+ T cells in alopecia areata. Sequencing relied on a cDNA template that was reverse transcribed from extracted RNA. Sequencing used immunoSEQ multiplex PCR; TCRdb keeps in-frame clones, though not all of them. The sample consists of around 110,000 clones, around 84% of them appearing once. Stated treatment: oral pan-JAK inhibitor, 5-10 mg twice daily. Sequenced material: CD8+ T cells sorted from blood, taken at week 24, from a patient treated with tofacitinib. The receptors were gathered from a human donor with alopecia areata.

V and J are TRBV6-6 and TRBJ1-1; D might be TRBD1 (6 bases). This CDR3 is 15 amino acids long. V lost 0 bases and J lost 4, with 12 bases in between. Germline lookup yields CDR1 MNHNY and CDR2 SVGAGI (reference sequence). For the CDR3, the DNA is TGTGCCAGCAGTTACTCAGCAGGGGAGAGCACTGAAGCTTTCTTT. It specifies CASSYSAGESTEAFF.

The chain carries TRBV27 and TRBJ2-1, with a weak D call TRBD1 (6 bases). This CDR3 has 12 amino acids. V was pared by 6 bases and J by 8 bases, with 11 bases between. The germline CDR1 and CDR2 sequences are MNHEY and SMNVEV (reference sequence). CDR3 residues: CASSPYRDEQFF. Here the CDR3 DNA reads TGTGCCAGCAGCCCTTACAGGGATGAGCAGTTCTTC.

The CDR3 nucleotides are TGTGCCAGCAGTTTTATGGGGGCCCACGAGCAGTACTTC. Protein sequence: CASSFMGAHEQYF. This chain links TRBV27 with TRBJ2-7; D is perhaps TRBD1 (6 bases). The CDR3 has 13 amino acids. Trimming left V 3 bases short and J 5 bases short, with 11 bases between. Germline values: CDR1 MNHEY, CDR2 SMNVEV (reference sequence).

The chain carries TRBV21-1 and TRBJ2-7. TRBV21-1 is tagged as a pseudogene. The CDR3 contains 18 residues. Here the CDR3 reads CASSKNCPYRGSSYEQYF. The CDR3 DNA reads TGTGCCAGCAGCAAAAATTGCCCTTACAGAGGTTCTTCCTACGAGCAGTACTTC.

This chain connects TRBV27 to TRBJ2-5; D unclear. The CDR3 totals 12 residues. The V end was cut by 6 bases, the J end by 4 bases, with 9 bases between. Germline assignment: CDR1 MNHEY and CDR2 SMNVEV (reference sequence). The CDR3 sequence is CASSELGETQYF. CDR3 nucleotide sequence: TGTGCCAGCAGCGAACTCGGAGAGACCCAGTACTTC.

The chain employs TRBV18 and TRBJ2-3, with 10 bases aligning to TRBD1. Germline trimming cut 8 bases from V and 4 bases from J; bases unmatched to any gene: 3. The CDR3 runs 13 residues. From germline, CDR1 is KGHSH and CDR2 LQKENI. CDR3 nucleotide sequence: TGTGCCAGCGGGGACAGGGGATCAGATACGCAGTATTTT. This codes for CASGDRGSDTQYF.

This clone appeared once. This chain uses TRBV4-3 with TRBJ2-1; the match to TRBD1 covers 9 bases. CDR1 LGHNA and CDR2 YSLEER come from the germline V gene. The CDR3 loop spans 15 amino acids. Unmatched junction bases numbered 7, after V lost 0 bases and J lost 10 bases. The CDR3 loop is CASSQDWGTGYEQFF. For the CDR3, the DNA is TGCGCCAGCAGCCAAGACTGGGGGACAGGGTACGAGCAGTTCTTC.

This clone has only one observation. This rearrangement joins TRBV7-9 to TRBJ2-2; TRBD2 agrees at 8 bases. CDR1 and CDR2 from the germline V gene are SEHNR and FQNEAQ (reference sequence). The CDR3 sequence is 16 residues long. J was trimmed by 0 bases and V by 7 bases; bases with no gene match: 7. CDR3 region: CASNPREGANTGELFF. CDR3 DNA: TGTGCCAGCAACCCTCGGGAGGGGGCGAACACCGGGGAGCTGTTTTTT.

The genes are TRBV15 and TRBJ2-1; D not resolved. V lost 8 bases and J 7 bases, leaving 12 bases between the germline ends. Looked up from germline, CDR1 is LNHNV and CDR2 is YYDKDF (reference sequence). The CDR3 has 12 amino acids. The CDR3 spells CATSRPSNEQFF. DNA of the CDR3: TGTGCCACCTCCCGGCCGTCTAATGAGCAGTTCTTC.

The chain uses TRBV7-8 and TRBJ2-3; 7 bases map to TRBD2. Unmatched junction bases numbered 15, after V lost 11 bases and J lost 1 base. This CDR3 is 16 amino acids long. Germline values: CDR1 SGHVS, CDR2 FQNEAQ. The CDR3 loop is CAVGGSGSRGTDTQYF. In DNA, the CDR3 is TGTGCCGTAGGCGGGAGTGGCAGTCGGGGCACAGATACGCAGTATTTT.

The J gene is TRBJ2-3, the V gene TRBV6-6; 14 positions agree with TRBD2. The V gene's germline CDR1 is MNHNY and CDR2 SVGAGI (reference sequence). J was trimmed by 5 bases and V by 6 bases; bases with no gene match: 4. The CDR3 is 15 amino acids. CDR3 region: CASRPGLAGVDTQYF. The CDR3 DNA reads as TGTGCCAGCAGGCCGGGACTAGCGGGGGTAGATACGCAGTATTTT.

The genes are TRBV11-3 and TRBJ2-7; 9 positions match TRBD2. Germline V gives CDR1 SGHNT, CDR2 YENEEA. The CDR3 totals 15 residues. V shed 6 bases, J shed 1 base, and the junction held 7 bases outside the gene matches. CDR3 loop: CASSKASGVSYEQYF. The CDR3 bases are TGTGCCAGCAGTAAGGCTAGCGGGGTGTCCTACGAGCAGTACTTC.

This sequence joins TRBV30 and TRBJ1-1, with a weak D call TRBD1 (5 bases). Germline loops: CDR1 GTSNPN, CDR2 SVGIG (reference sequence). CDR3 size: 13 residues. Between the trimmed V and J ends, which lost 1 base and 0 bases, there was a span of 6 bases. The CDR3, as DNA: TGTGCCTGGAGTGGGGGGGTGAACACTGAAGCTTTCTTT. It translates to CAWSGGVNTEAFF.

The rearrangement uses TRBV5-4 and TRBJ2-7; perhaps D is TRBD1 or TRBD2 (6 bases each). Germline V lookup: CDR1 SGHNT, CDR2 YYREEE (reference sequence). V lost 4 bases and J 2 bases, leaving 13 bases between the germline ends. The CDR3 is 14 residues long. CDR3 sequence (DNA): TGTGCCAGCAGCAACGGGGGCATAACCTACGAGCAGTACTTC. Amino acid sequence: CASSNGGITYEQYF.